Described below is a single T cell receptor beta chain sequence and its context. Its antigen remains unidentified. Libraries of TCR beta came from iRepertoire HTBI primers plus Arm-PCR of CDR3 regions. TCRdb fed the multiplex PCR reads into MiXCR, producing one record per CDR3 protein. The sample consists of roughly 450,000 distinct CDR3 sequences, about 20% of them appearing once. Time point in this sample: persistent/refractory GD, antithyroid drugs over 5 years with positive TRAb. RNA isolated from PBMCs was used to make the TCR library. This sample was included in a study of regulatory T cells in long-lasting Graves disease. Regarding the study as a whole: Among the persistent patients, some 2,900 public clonotypes were shared, more than the approximately 1,000 shared among new patients.

CDR3 length: 15 residues. The V end was cut by 3 bases, the J end by 0 bases, with 12 bases between. The V gene's germline CDR1 is SGHRS and CDR2 YFSETQ. The V call is TRBV5-1, the J call TRBJ1-2; D uncertain. The sequencing here drew on peripheral blood mononuclear cells (PBMCs), taken when the disease was refractory, from a patient treated with antithyroid drugs. This receptor was taken from a female donor with Graves disease. The CDR3 spells CASSSDLNSNYGYTF. CDR3 bases: TGCGCCAGCAGCTCAGACCTAAATTCTAACTATGGCTACACCTTC.